The clone carrying this T cell receptor (beta chain) came up a few times. Its cognate antigen is unknown. This CDR3 has 16 amino acids. V was pared by 5 bases and J by 2 bases, with 15 bases between. This sample is part of a study of identical twins. TCRdb analysed the 5' RACE reads with MiXCR anew, one entry per CDR3 protein. This table has about 470,000 distinct CDR3 sequences, roughly 24% appearing once. Overall study findings and caveats: High-abundance cord blood beta clonotypes had fewer insertions; memory repertoires showed none. Partly confounded zero-insertion analyses could result from invariant MAIT and iNKT cells.

In addition, the sample was reused for a study of T cells expressing NK-cell markers.

The chain joins TRBV12-3 or TRBV12-4 to TRBJ2-2, with D maybe TRBD1 (5 bases). The specimen was CD4+ T cells sorted from blood. This clonotype originated in a woman aged 18-35 years in good health. As DNA, the CDR3 is TGTGCCAGCAGTCCCGAGGCGCGGACAAACACCGGGGAGCTGTTTTTT. Encoded protein: CASSPEARTNTGELFF.